This is a list of T cell receptor beta chains from one sample in a study of cytomegalovirus exposure and HLA in healthy donors. Generated by immunoSEQ multiplex PCR, the TCRdb table keeps only in-frame clones and is missing some. The table has about 98,000 clones, over 80% seen once. Sequencing was done on a sample of PBMCs. These receptors originate from a man aged 35 to 55 in good health and CMV-seronegative. Each CDR3 is given with its conserved first and last residue. Each record gives: CDR3 protein, CDR3 DNA, J gene, clone size, D gene, V gene, CDR3 length. D genes are given only for firm matches. Clone sizes are given selectively: once, few, many, or a class where the clone is expanded.

CDR3aa: CASSPLSGAGQPQHF
CDR3nt: TGTGCCAGCTCACCATTATCAGGGGCCGGACAGCCCCAGCATTTT
j_gene: TRBJ1-5
abundance: -
d_gene: -
v_gene: TRBV18
len: 15

CDR3aa: CASSVVPGQSSPLHF
CDR3nt: TGTGCCAGCAGCGTAGTTCCAGGCCAGAGTTCACCCCTCCACTTT
j_gene: TRBJ1-6
abundance: once
d_gene: -
v_gene: TRBV9
len: 15

CDR3aa: CASSTTGRSAYGYTF
CDR3nt: TGTGCCAGTAGCACGACAGGGAGGAGTGCCTATGGCTACACCTTC
j_gene: TRBJ1-2
abundance: -
d_gene: TRBD1
v_gene: TRBV19
len: 15

CDR3aa: CASSEAPRGGVSGNTIYF
CDR3nt: TGCGCCAGCAGTGAAGCCCCCAGGGGCGGCGTGTCTGGAAACACCATATATTTT
j_gene: TRBJ1-3
abundance: -
d_gene: -
v_gene: TRBV23-1
len: 18

CDR3aa: CSVEQGAENYGYTF
CDR3nt: TGCAGCGTTGAGCAGGGGGCGGAGAACTATGGCTACACCTTC
j_gene: TRBJ1-2
abundance: once
d_gene: TRBD1
v_gene: TRBV29-1
len: 14

CDR3aa: CASNREVGNYGYTF
CDR3nt: TGTGCCAGCAACCGAGAGGTCGGGAACTATGGCTACACCTTC
j_gene: TRBJ1-2
abundance: -
d_gene: -
v_gene: TRBV5-5
len: 14

CDR3aa: CASSPGTSGGRNEQFF
CDR3nt: TGTGCCAGCAGCCCCGGGACTAGCGGGGGGAGGAATGAGCAGTTCTTC
j_gene: TRBJ2-1
abundance: -
d_gene: TRBD2
v_gene: TRBV7-9
len: 16

CDR3aa: CASSSQRGSYNEQFF
CDR3nt: TGTGCCAGCAGCTCCCAGCGAGGTTCCTACAATGAGCAGTTCTTC
j_gene: TRBJ2-1
abundance: -
d_gene: -
v_gene: TRBV11-3
len: 15

CDR3aa: CASSTPRRGGYNEQFF
CDR3nt: TGTGCCAGCAGTACTCCCCGCCGGGGGGGATACAATGAGCAGTTCTTC
j_gene: TRBJ2-1
abundance: -
d_gene: TRBD2
v_gene: TRBV2
len: 16

CDR3aa: CAWSGRAYSGNTIYF
CDR3nt: TGTGCCTGGAGTGGGAGGGCTTACTCTGGAAACACCATATATTTT
j_gene: TRBJ1-3
abundance: -
d_gene: -
v_gene: TRBV30
len: 15

CDR3aa: CAWSTSPLRAGGYGYTF
CDR3nt: TGTGCCTGGAGTACATCACCCCTCAGGGCAGGGGGTTATGGCTACACCTTC
j_gene: TRBJ1-2
abundance: -
d_gene: TRBD1
v_gene: TRBV30
len: 17

CDR3aa: CASSLDSGFGNTIYF
CDR3nt: TGCGCCAGCAGCTTGGACTCGGGGTTTGGAAACACCATATATTTT
j_gene: TRBJ1-3
abundance: -
d_gene: -
v_gene: TRBV5-1
len: 15

CDR3aa: CASSLADRGYEQYF
CDR3nt: TGTGCCAGCAGCTTAGCGGACAGGGGCTACGAGCAGTACTTC
j_gene: TRBJ2-7
abundance: -
d_gene: TRBD1
v_gene: TRBV13
len: 14

CDR3aa: CAWSQGLAKNIQYF
CDR3nt: TGTGCCTGGAGCCAGGGGCTAGCCAAAAACATTCAGTACTTC
j_gene: TRBJ2-4
abundance: -
d_gene: -
v_gene: TRBV30
len: 14

CDR3aa: CASSLSLAGGGKTQYF
CDR3nt: TGTGCTAGCAGCTTGTCCCTAGCGGGGGGTGGAAAGACCCAGTACTTC
j_gene: TRBJ2-5
abundance: -
d_gene: TRBD2
v_gene: TRBV7-7
len: 16

CDR3aa: CASSSTLSDTQYF
CDR3nt: TGTGCCAGCAGCTCCACTCTGTCAGATACGCAGTATTTT
j_gene: TRBJ2-3
abundance: -
d_gene: -
v_gene: TRBV7-3
len: 13

CDR3aa: CASSYPLGQGGGNTIYF
CDR3nt: TGTGCCAGCAGTTACCCTCTGGGGCAGGGAGGCGGAAACACCATATATTTT
j_gene: TRBJ1-3
abundance: -
d_gene: -
v_gene: TRBV28
len: 17

CDR3aa: CASSLGGRRSWEAFF
CDR3nt: TGCGCCAGCAGCTTGGGCGGGAGGCGATCTTGGGAGGCTTTCTTT
j_gene: TRBJ1-1
abundance: -
d_gene: -
v_gene: TRBV5-1
len: 15

CDR3aa: CASSLEGGQGDLMNTEAFF
CDR3nt: TGTGCCAGCAGCCTTGAAGGGGGACAGGGCGATCTAATGAACACTGAAGCTTTCTTT
j_gene: TRBJ1-1
abundance: few
d_gene: TRBD1
v_gene: TRBV5-4
len: 19

CDR3aa: CASSLDRSTDTQYF
CDR3nt: TGTGCCAGTAGTCTGGACAGGAGCACAGATACGCAGTATTTT
j_gene: TRBJ2-3
abundance: few
d_gene: TRBD1
v_gene: TRBV19
len: 14

CDR3aa: CATSRDLSRAYNEQFF
CDR3nt: TGTGCCACCAGCAGAGATCTTTCCAGGGCATACAATGAGCAGTTCTTC
j_gene: TRBJ2-1
abundance: -
d_gene: -
v_gene: TRBV15
len: 16

CDR3aa: CATSATRGNQPQHF
CDR3nt: TGTGCCACATCAGCTACCAGGGGTAATCAGCCCCAGCATTTT
j_gene: TRBJ1-5
abundance: -
d_gene: -
v_gene: TRBV15
len: 14

CDR3aa: CASSFRLTGEFSYEQYF
CDR3nt: TGTGCCAGCAGCTTCCGCCTGACAGGGGAATTCTCCTACGAGCAGTACTTC
j_gene: TRBJ2-7
abundance: -
d_gene: TRBD1
v_gene: TRBV7-6
len: 17

CDR3aa: CASSPSDRTEWEFNQPQHF
CDR3nt: TGTGCCAGCAGTCCCTCCGACAGGACGGAATGGGAATTCAATCAGCCCCAGCATTTT
j_gene: TRBJ1-5
abundance: -
d_gene: -
v_gene: TRBV27
len: 19

CDR3aa: CASRIQGVGQPQHF
CDR3nt: TGTGCCAGTAGGATACAGGGGGTTGGTCAGCCCCAGCATTTT
j_gene: TRBJ1-5
abundance: -
d_gene: TRBD1
v_gene: TRBV19
len: 14

CDR3aa: CASSAPNRGGGYGYTF
CDR3nt: TGTGCCAGCAGCGCCCCCAACAGGGGCGGAGGCTATGGCTACACCTTC
j_gene: TRBJ1-2
abundance: -
d_gene: TRBD1
v_gene: TRBV7-2
len: 16

CDR3aa: CAWSKSWDRVTYGYTF
CDR3nt: TGTGCCTGGAGTAAGTCTTGGGACAGGGTCACTTATGGCTACACCTTC
j_gene: TRBJ1-2
abundance: few
d_gene: TRBD1
v_gene: TRBV30
len: 16

CDR3aa: CASKDSSYNSPLHF
CDR3nt: TGTGCCAGCAAGGACAGCTCCTATAATTCACCCCTCCACTTT
j_gene: TRBJ1-6
abundance: -
d_gene: -
v_gene: TRBV19
len: 14

CDR3aa: CSVRTGGSYEQYF
CDR3nt: TGCAGCGTTCGGACAGGGGGATCCTACGAGCAGTACTTC
j_gene: TRBJ2-7
abundance: -
d_gene: TRBD1
v_gene: TRBV29-1
len: 13

CDR3aa: CASRDSQETQYF
CDR3nt: TGTGCCAGTAGGGACAGTCAAGAGACCCAGTACTTC
j_gene: TRBJ2-5
abundance: -
d_gene: -
v_gene: TRBV19
len: 12

CDR3aa: CSALGHGEKLFF
CDR3nt: TGCAGCGCTTTGGGACACGGTGAAAAACTGTTTTTT
j_gene: TRBJ1-4
abundance: once
d_gene: -
v_gene: TRBV29-1
len: 12

CDR3aa: CASSYSAGGRETQYF
CDR3nt: TGTGCCAGCAGTTACTCTGCGGGGGGGCGAGAGACCCAGTACTTC
j_gene: TRBJ2-5
abundance: -
d_gene: TRBD2
v_gene: TRBV6-5
len: 15

CDR3aa: CASSLIRGDHEQYF
CDR3nt: TGTGCCAGCAGTTTGATCAGGGGCGACCACGAGCAGTACTTC
j_gene: TRBJ2-7
abundance: -
d_gene: -
v_gene: TRBV27
len: 14

CDR3aa: CASSYDGDYYGYTF
CDR3nt: TGTGCCAGCAGTTACGACGGGGACTACTATGGCTACACCTTC
j_gene: TRBJ1-2
abundance: -
d_gene: -
v_gene: TRBV6-6
len: 14

CDR3aa: CASSVRSEETQYF
CDR3nt: TGTGCCAGCAGTGTCCGGTCGGAAGAGACCCAGTACTTC
j_gene: TRBJ2-5
abundance: -
d_gene: -
v_gene: TRBV2
len: 13

CDR3aa: CASSIGTDEKLFF
CDR3nt: TGTGCCAGTAGTATTGGTACAGATGAAAAACTGTTTTTT
j_gene: TRBJ1-4
abundance: few
d_gene: -
v_gene: TRBV19
len: 13

CDR3aa: CASSGRDAIYIYEQFF
CDR3nt: TGCGCCAGCAGTGGGCGGGACGCCATCTACATCTATGAGCAGTTCTTC
j_gene: TRBJ2-1
abundance: -
d_gene: -
v_gene: TRBV5-1
len: 16

CDR3aa: CASGLMLGGYTF
CDR3nt: TGTGCCAGCGGATTAATGCTAGGCGGCTACACCTTC
j_gene: TRBJ1-2
abundance: -
d_gene: -
v_gene: TRBV14
len: 12

CDR3aa: CASSLGASGGYNEQFF
CDR3nt: TGTGCCAGCAGCTTAGGCGCTAGCGGGGGTTACAATGAGCAGTTCTTC
j_gene: TRBJ2-1
abundance: -
d_gene: TRBD2
v_gene: TRBV11-2
len: 16

CDR3aa: CASSNPTGYQYF
CDR3nt: TGCGCCAGCAGCAATCCGACAGGGTATCAGTACTTC
j_gene: TRBJ2-4
abundance: -
d_gene: TRBD1
v_gene: TRBV4-1
len: 12

CDR3aa: CASSEGLAAPYEQYF
CDR3nt: TGTGCCAGCAGCGAGGGACTAGCGGCCCCCTACGAGCAGTACTTC
j_gene: TRBJ2-7
abundance: -
d_gene: TRBD2
v_gene: TRBV7-2
len: 15

CDR3aa: CASSSKRGGRTDTQYF
CDR3nt: TGTGCCAGCAGTTCCAAGCGGGGGGGCAGGACAGATACGCAGTATTTT
j_gene: TRBJ2-3
abundance: once
d_gene: TRBD2
v_gene: TRBV6-6
len: 16

CDR3aa: CASSLVPRVGGEKLFF
CDR3nt: TGTGCCAGCAGCTTAGTACCCAGGGTAGGGGGTGAAAAACTGTTTTTT
j_gene: TRBJ1-4
abundance: -
d_gene: -
v_gene: TRBV7-8
len: 16

CDR3aa: CASSPRGQTHGYTF
CDR3nt: TGTGCCAGCAGCCCCAGGGGGCAGACCCATGGCTACACCTTC
j_gene: TRBJ1-2
abundance: -
d_gene: TRBD1
v_gene: TRBV7-2
len: 14